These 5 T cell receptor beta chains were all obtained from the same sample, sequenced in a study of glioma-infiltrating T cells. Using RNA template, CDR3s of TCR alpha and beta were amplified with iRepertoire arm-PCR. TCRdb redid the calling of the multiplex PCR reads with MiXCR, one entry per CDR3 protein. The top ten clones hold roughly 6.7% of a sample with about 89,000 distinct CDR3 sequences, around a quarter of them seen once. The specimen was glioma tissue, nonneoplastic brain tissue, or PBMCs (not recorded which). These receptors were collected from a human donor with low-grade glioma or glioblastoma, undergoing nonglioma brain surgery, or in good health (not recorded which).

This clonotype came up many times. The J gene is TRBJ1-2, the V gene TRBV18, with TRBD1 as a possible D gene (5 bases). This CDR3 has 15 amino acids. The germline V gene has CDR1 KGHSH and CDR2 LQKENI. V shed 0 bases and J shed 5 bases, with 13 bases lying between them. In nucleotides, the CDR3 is TGTGCCAGCTCACCACCGTCGGCCAGGGATTATGGCTACACCTTC. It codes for CASSPPSARDYGYTF.

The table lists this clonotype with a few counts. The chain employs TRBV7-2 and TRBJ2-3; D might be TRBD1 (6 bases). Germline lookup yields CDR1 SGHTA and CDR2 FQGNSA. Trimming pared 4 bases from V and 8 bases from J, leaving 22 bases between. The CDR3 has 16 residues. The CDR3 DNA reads TGTGCCAGCAGCTCCTCCGGCACCAGGGGAATCAGTACGCAGTATTTT. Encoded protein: CASSSSGTRGISTQYF.

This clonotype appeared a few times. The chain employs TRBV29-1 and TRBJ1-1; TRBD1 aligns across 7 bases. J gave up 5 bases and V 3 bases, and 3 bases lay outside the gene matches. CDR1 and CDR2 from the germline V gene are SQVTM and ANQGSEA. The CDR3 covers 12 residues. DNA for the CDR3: TGCAGCGTTGACAGGGGGGGGACTGAAGCTTTCTTT. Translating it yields CSVDRGGTEAFF.

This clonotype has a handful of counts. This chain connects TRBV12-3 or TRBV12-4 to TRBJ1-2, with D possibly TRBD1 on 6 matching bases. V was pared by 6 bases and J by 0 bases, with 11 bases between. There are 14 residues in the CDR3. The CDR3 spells CASRRDTSNYGYTF. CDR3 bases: TGTGCCAGCAGAAGGGACACGTCTAACTATGGCTACACCTTC.

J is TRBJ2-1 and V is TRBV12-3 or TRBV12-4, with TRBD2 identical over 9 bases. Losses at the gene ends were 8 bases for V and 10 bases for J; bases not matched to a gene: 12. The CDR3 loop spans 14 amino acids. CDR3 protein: CASRGSGRIWEQFF. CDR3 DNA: TGTGCCAGCCGAGGAAGCGGGAGGATATGGGAGCAGTTCTTC.